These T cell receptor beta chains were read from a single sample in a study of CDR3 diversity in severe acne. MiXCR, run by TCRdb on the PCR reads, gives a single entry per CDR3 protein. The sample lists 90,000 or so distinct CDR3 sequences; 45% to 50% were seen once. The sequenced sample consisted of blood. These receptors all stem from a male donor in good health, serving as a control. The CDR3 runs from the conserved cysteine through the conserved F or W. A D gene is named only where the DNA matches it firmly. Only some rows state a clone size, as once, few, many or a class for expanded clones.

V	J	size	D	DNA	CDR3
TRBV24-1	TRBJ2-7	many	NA	TGTGCCACCAGTGATCGGCGCTCGCCCTACGAGCAGTACTTC	CATSDRRSPYEQYF
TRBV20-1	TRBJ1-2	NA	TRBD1	TGCAGTGCTAGAGTACAGGGGGCGAACTATGGCTACACCTTC	CSARVQGANYGYTF
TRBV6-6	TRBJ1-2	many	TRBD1	TGTGCCAGCAGTGGACAGGAATCCCATGGCTACACCTTC	CASSGQESHGYTF
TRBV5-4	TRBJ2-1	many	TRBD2	TGTGCCAGCAACACAGCGGGGGGGGGGGTTAATGAGCAGTTCTTC	CASNTAGGGVNEQFF
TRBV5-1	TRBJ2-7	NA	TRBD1	TGCGCCAGCAGCGGGGGACAGGGCTACGAGCAGTACTTC	CASSGGQGYEQYF
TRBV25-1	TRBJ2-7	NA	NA	TGTGCCAGCAGTGAGGGGGGAGTATGGAACGAGCAGTACTTC	CASSEGGVWNEQYF
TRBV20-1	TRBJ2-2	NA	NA	TGCAGTGCTAGACGTACCGGGGAGCTGTTTTTT	CSARRTGELFF
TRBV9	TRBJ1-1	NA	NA	TGTGCCAGCAGCCAACACCTGAACACTGAAGCTTTCTTT	CASSQHLNTEAFF
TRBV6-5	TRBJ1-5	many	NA	TGTGCCAGCAGTTACTCCGAGGGGTTCCAGCCCCAGCATTTT	CASSYSEGFQPQHF
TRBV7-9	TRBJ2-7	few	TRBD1	TGTGCCAGCAGTTCTGGTGGGACAGGGTGGTACGAGCAGTACTTC	CASSSGGTGWYEQYF
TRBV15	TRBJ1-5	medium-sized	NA	TGTGCCACCAGCAACTTGGACGGCGGACAGCCCCAGCATTTT	CATSNLDGGQPQHF
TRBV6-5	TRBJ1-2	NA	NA	TGTGCCAGCAGTGGAAACCCGGGGGCGGGTGGCTACACCTTC	CASSGNPGAGGYTF
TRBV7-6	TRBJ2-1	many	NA	TGTGCCAGCAGCCCTGGGACCTACAATGAGCAGTTCTTC	CASSPGTYNEQFF